This T cell receptor beta chain was captured by sequencing in a study of blood T cells in healthy people across ages. Findings and caveats of the study: Versus aged donors, long-lived donors had higher diversity and more naive CD4+ cells. TCR beta diversity tracked closely with naive T cell percentage.

PBMCs, at least 6 million per sample, were isolated. Extraction yielded at least 6 micrograms of total RNA per sample. Primers used in a second PCR of about 6 to 11 cycles were a sample-barcoded 5' primer and a J-beta primer mix. From the 5' RACE reads, TCRdb called clonotypes with MiXCR, one entry per CDR3 protein. The table shows over a million distinct CDR3 sequences, with about 40% occurring only once. V dropped 1 base and J dropped 9 bases, with 13 bases sitting between them. The CDR3 is 14 amino acids. In germline, CDR1 is MGHDK, CDR2 SYGVNS. Concerning this clonotype itself: Its matching antigen is unknown.

The specimen sequenced was blood. V is TRBV25-1 and J is TRBJ2-4; D is unclear. This TCR was sampled from a woman between 18 and 30 years old in good health. The CDR3 coding sequence is TGTGCCAGCAGTGAATTAGATAGCCCCACCATTCAGTACTTC. Translation: CASSELDSPTIQYF.